These 27 T cell receptor beta chains came from one sample sequenced in a study of B cell selection in AIRE deficiency. Here immunoSEQ multiplex PCR was the method, and the copy in TCRdb shows in-frame clones only, minus some. The sample carries 20,000 to 25,000 clones, around 95% recorded once. The sorted conventional CD4 T cells were gated as CD4+CD127+. The specimen sequenced was CD4+CD127+ conventional T cells sorted from PBMCs. These receptors all come from a human donor in good health.

The J gene is TRBJ1-4, the V gene TRBV9; the D is unclear. The V end lost 1 base, the J end lost 4 bases, and 8 bases lay between the germline ends. Germline V CDR1 and CDR2: SGDLS, YYNGEE. The CDR3 runs 14 residues. The CDR3 sequence: CASSVSGNNEKLFF. The CDR3 bases are TGTGCCAGCAGCGTATCGGGAAATAATGAAAAACTGTTTTTT.

This sequence joins TRBV7-9 and TRBJ1-3; D is uncertain. Germline V lookup: CDR1 SEHNR, CDR2 FQNEAQ (reference sequence). With 1 base removed from V and 5 bases from J, the gap between germline ends came to 15 bases. CDR3 length equals 16 residues. In DNA form, the CDR3 reads TGTGCCAGCAGCTTAGATCTCGGACGTATGCGAAACACCATATATTTT. This gives the protein CASSLDLGRMRNTIYF.

V gene TRBV6-5 combines with J gene TRBJ2-1, with D tentatively TRBD2 (5 bases). The CDR3 runs 13 residues. CDR1 is MNHEY and CDR2 is SVGAGI in the germline V gene. Deletions cut 2 bases from V and 10 bases from J, with 12 bases between. The CDR3 bases are TGTGCCAGCAGTTACCGGGGATTGGAGGAGCAGTTCTTC. The encoded protein is CASSYRGLEEQFF.

The chain is built from TRBV7-9 and TRBJ1-5; D is possibly TRBD1 (5 bases). V shed 0 bases and J shed 3 bases, with 9 bases lying between them. The CDR3 contains 15 residues. Germline CDR1 and CDR2: SEHNR and FQNEAQ (reference sequence). CDR3 protein: CASSLASGINQPQHF. As DNA, the CDR3 is TGTGCCAGCAGCTTAGCCTCAGGGATCAATCAGCCCCAGCATTTT.

The rearrangement links TRBV5-4 to TRBJ2-2; D is possibly TRBD2 (5 bases). The germline gives CDR1 SGHNT, CDR2 YYREEE (reference sequence). The length of the CDR3 is 16 residues. V was trimmed by 2 bases and J by 2 bases, leaving 13 bases between them. Written as DNA, the CDR3 is TGTGCCAGCAGCTTTTCGATCCTAGCCAACACCGGGGAGCTGTTTTTT. This gives the protein CASSFSILANTGELFF.

The V call is TRBV2, the J call TRBJ2-7; 8 positions match TRBD1. CDR3 length: 14 amino acids. CDR1 is SNHLY and CDR2 is FYNNEI in the germline V gene. Unmatched junction bases numbered 10, after V lost 9 bases and J lost 3 bases. The CDR3: CASARGRLDYEQYF. In DNA form, the CDR3 reads TGTGCCAGTGCCAGGGGGCGCTTAGACTACGAGCAGTACTTC.

The gene calls are TRBV15 and TRBJ1-2; TRBD1 might be the D (6 bases). Trimming pared 0 bases from V and 4 bases from J, leaving 12 bases between. Germline V gene data show CDR1 as LNHNV and CDR2 as YYDKDF (reference sequence). This CDR3 comprises 15 residues. CDR3 loop: CATSRDKSTGYGYTF. DNA for the CDR3: TGTGCCACCAGCAGAGATAAGTCGACAGGCTATGGCTACACCTTC.

V gene TRBV6-5 combines with J gene TRBJ1-2, with D perhaps TRBD1 (5 bases). The length of the CDR3 is 14 residues. V lost 2 bases, J lost 8 bases, and 15 bases lay in between. The V gene's germline CDR1 is MNHEY and CDR2 SVGAGI. CDR3 sequence: CASSYQFGGNGYTF. The CDR3 coding sequence is TGTGCCAGCAGTTACCAGTTTGGGGGTAACGGCTACACCTTC.

This rearrangement joins TRBV19 to TRBJ2-2, with 9 nucleotides matching TRBD1. V dropped 5 bases and J dropped 6; count of bases not matched to a gene: 4. The germline CDR1 and CDR2 sequences are LNHDA and SQIVND (reference sequence). The CDR3 sequence is 14 residues long. CDR3 in amino acids: CASSGQGYAGELFF. In nucleotides, the CDR3 is TGTGCCAGTAGTGGACAGGGGTACGCCGGGGAGCTGTTTTTT.

J is TRBJ2-1 and V is TRBV5-1; 8 bases align to TRBD1. Trimming removed 4 bases from V and 9 bases from J; junction bases left unmatched: 6. CDR1 and CDR2 from the germline V gene are SGHRS and YFSETQ. CDR3 length: 13 amino acids. CDR3 DNA sequence: TGCGCCAGCAGCGTCCCTACAGGGGGTGAGCAGTTCTTC. Its protein product is CASSVPTGGEQFF.

The chain recombines TRBV19 with TRBJ1-1; D remains unclear. V was pared by 8 bases and J by 4 bases, with 14 bases between. Germline V gives CDR1 LNHDA, CDR2 SQIVND (reference sequence). This CDR3 is 13 amino acids long. The CDR3 loop reads CASGRRRSTEAFF. CDR3 in DNA: TGTGCCAGTGGTCGGAGGAGAAGCACTGAAGCTTTCTTT.

The chain employs TRBV2 and TRBJ1-5; D ambiguous. Trimming pared 2 bases from V and 4 bases from J, leaving 6 bases between. CDR3 length equals 13 residues. The germline gives CDR1 SNHLY, CDR2 FYNNEI. This CDR3 is CASSERRNQPQHF. The DNA of the CDR3 is TGTGCCAGCAGTGAAAGGAGGAATCAGCCCCAGCATTTT.

The genes are TRBV19 and TRBJ2-7; D might be TRBD2 (6 bases). V lost 4 bases to trimming and J lost 6 bases, with 19 bases between them. This CDR3 comprises 15 residues. The germline V gene encodes CDR1 LNHDA and CDR2 SQIVND (reference sequence). The CDR3 region is CASSTFLGAGPEQYF. The CDR3 region has the DNA TGTGCCAGTAGTACTTTTCTTGGGGCGGGGCCCGAGCAGTACTTC. Together with reference TRBV19 and TRBJ2-7, the CDR3 gives the full variable domain: DGGITQSPKYLFRKEGQNVTLSCEQNLNHDAMYWYRQDPGQGLRLIYYSQIVNDFQKGDIAEGYSVSREKKESFPLTVTSAQKNPTAFYLCASSTFLGAGPEQYFGPGTRLTVT.

CDR3 residues: CASSFNRGAQETQYF. Here the CDR3 DNA reads TGCGCCAGCAGCTTTAACAGGGGAGCTCAAGAGACCCAGTACTTC. The rearrangement uses TRBV5-1 and TRBJ2-5; 7 bases map to TRBD1. V dropped 2 bases and J dropped 2; count of bases not matched to a gene: 6. Germline values: CDR1 SGHRS, CDR2 YFSETQ. This CDR3 spans 15 amino acids.

The chain carries TRBV5-4 and TRBJ2-2; D is unclear. CDR1 and CDR2 from the germline V gene are SGHNT and YYREEE (reference sequence). This CDR3 contains 13 residues. V was pared by 4 bases and J by 0 bases, with 4 bases between. The CDR3 is CASSITNTGELFF. The CDR3 DNA follows: TGTGCCAGCAGCATAACGAACACCGGGGAGCTGTTTTTT. Using reference TRBV5-4 and TRBJ2-2 for the parts outside the CDR3, the full variable domain is ETGVTQSPTHLIKTRGQQVTLRCSSQSGHNTVSWYQQALGQGPQFIFQYYREEENGRGNFPPRFSGLQFPNYSSELNVNALELDDSALYLCASSITNTGELFFGEGSRLTVL.

The rearrangement uses TRBV23-1 and TRBJ1-2; a possible D gene is TRBD1 (5 bases). TRBV23-1 is noted as an ORF with a role that remains uncertain. The CDR3 has 17 residues. Between the trimmed V and J ends, which lost 0 bases and 4 bases, there was a span of 18 bases. CDR3 DNA sequence: TGCGCCAGCAGTCAATCCCCCGGGGGGGACGGAGGCTATGGCTACACCTTC. As protein: CASSQSPGGDGGYGYTF.

This sequence joins TRBV2 and TRBJ1-1, with D maybe TRBD1 (6 bases). The CDR3 loop spans 13 amino acids. Germline V gene sequence: CDR1 SNHLY, CDR2 FYNNEI. V dropped 6 bases and J dropped 5 bases, with 13 bases sitting between them. CDR3 residues: CASSGLGGTEAFF. CDR3 nucleotide sequence: TGTGCCAGCAGCGGCTTAGGGGGAACTGAAGCTTTCTTT.

This rearrangement joins TRBV9 to TRBJ2-1; 8 nucleotides agree with TRBD2. After removal of 4 bases from V and 0 bases from J, the junction contained 12 bases not matched to a gene. The CDR3 consists of 18 residues. Germline CDR1 reads SGDLS; CDR2 reads YYNGEE. CDR3 loop: CASSPWGGGRPSYNEQFF. The CDR3 DNA follows: TGTGCCAGCAGCCCCTGGGGGGGCGGGAGGCCCTCCTACAATGAGCAGTTCTTC.

This chain joins TRBV18 and TRBJ1-1; D unresolved. Germline values: CDR1 KGHSH, CDR2 LQKENI. The CDR3 covers 13 residues. V gave up 5 bases and J gave up 2 bases, with 9 bases separating them. CDR3 in DNA: TGTGCCAGCTCAACATCCGCTAACACTGAAGCTTTCTTT. Translating it yields CASSTSANTEAFF.

This sequence joins TRBV18 and TRBJ2-5; 9 bases match TRBD1. The CDR3 has 16 residues. The V gene's germline CDR1 is KGHSH and CDR2 LQKENI. V lost 6 bases to trimming and J lost 1 base; unmatched junction nucleotides: 9. CDR3 amino acids: CASSPGQGLIQETQYF. Written as DNA, the CDR3 is TGTGCCAGCTCCCCGGGACAGGGACTAATCCAAGAGACCCAGTACTTC. The full variable domain, its missing parts supplied by reference TRBV18 and TRBJ2-5, is NAGVMQNPRHLVRRRGQEARLRCSPMKGHSHVYWYRQLPEEGLKFMVYLQKENIIDESGMPKERFSAEFPKEGPSILRIQQVVRGDSAAYFCASSPGQGLIQETQYFGPGTRLLVL.

The chain uses TRBV5-1 and TRBJ2-1; D not resolved. CDR3 length: 15 residues. V lost 4 bases and J lost 8, with 19 bases in between. Germline V lookup: CDR1 SGHRS, CDR2 YFSETQ. CDR3 DNA sequence: TGCGCCAGCAGCCCCGGGCCGGCAGATTACGATGAGCAGTTCTTC. Amino acids: CASSPGPADYDEQFF.

The CDR3 DNA follows: TGCAGCGTTAACCTACTAGCGGCGGGCGAGCAGTACTTC. Its translation: CSVNLLAAGEQYF. V and J are TRBV29-1 and TRBJ2-7, with 8 bases matching TRBD2. V dropped 5 bases and J dropped 6; count of bases not matched to a gene: 9. This CDR3 contains 13 residues. CDR1 and CDR2 from the germline V gene are SQVTM and ANQGSEA.

CDR3: CASSEQGPPPLSTDTQYF. As DNA, the CDR3 is TGTGCCAGCAGTGAACAGGGCCCTCCCCCCCTTAGCACAGATACGCAGTATTTT. The chain couples TRBV2 to TRBJ2-3, with a tentative D call TRBD1 (5 bases). The germline V and J ends were trimmed by 2 bases and 0 bases, with 18 bases remaining between them. The germline V gene has CDR1 SNHLY and CDR2 FYNNEI. CDR3 length: 18 amino acids.

The rearrangement joins TRBV7-2 to TRBJ2-7; TRBD2 matches at 7 bases. CDR1 and CDR2 from the germline V gene are SGHTA and FQGNSA. Trimming removed 5 bases from V and 7 bases from J; junction bases left unmatched: 11. This CDR3 region has 14 residues. Written as DNA, the CDR3 is TGTGCCAGCAGCCTGTCAGCGGGATCCGGGGAGCAGTACTTC. Translation gives CASSLSAGSGEQYF.

V is TRBV29-1 and J is TRBJ2-1; 8 nucleotides align to TRBD1. Germline CDR1 is SQVTM and CDR2 is ANQGSEA. There are 15 residues in the CDR3. Trimming cost V 4 bases and J 1 base; bases outside gene matches: 6. CDR3 in amino acids: CSVGTGSFSYNEQFF. The CDR3 DNA reads TGCAGCGTTGGGACAGGGAGTTTTTCCTACAATGAGCAGTTCTTC.

This clone was seen only once. The chain links TRBV7-2 to TRBJ2-1, with D tentatively TRBD1 or TRBD2 (5 bases each). Trimming took 5 bases from V and 9 from J, leaving 20 bases between them. CDR3 length: 15 residues. Germline V lookup: CDR1 SGHTA, CDR2 FQGNSA. The CDR3 DNA sequence: TGTGCCAGCAGCGCCTGGGACGGACCCTCCCTTGAGCAGTTCTTC. This sequence encodes CASSAWDGPSLEQFF.

The chain uses TRBV7-6 and TRBJ2-5, with 7 bases matching TRBD2. The CDR3 is 15 residues long. Trimming removed 3 bases from V and 3 bases from J; junction bases left unmatched: 7. CDR1 and CDR2 from the germline V gene are SGHVS and FNYEAQ. CDR3 residues: CASSFGASGEETQYF. The CDR3, as DNA: TGTGCCAGCAGCTTCGGGGCTAGCGGCGAAGAGACCCAGTACTTC.